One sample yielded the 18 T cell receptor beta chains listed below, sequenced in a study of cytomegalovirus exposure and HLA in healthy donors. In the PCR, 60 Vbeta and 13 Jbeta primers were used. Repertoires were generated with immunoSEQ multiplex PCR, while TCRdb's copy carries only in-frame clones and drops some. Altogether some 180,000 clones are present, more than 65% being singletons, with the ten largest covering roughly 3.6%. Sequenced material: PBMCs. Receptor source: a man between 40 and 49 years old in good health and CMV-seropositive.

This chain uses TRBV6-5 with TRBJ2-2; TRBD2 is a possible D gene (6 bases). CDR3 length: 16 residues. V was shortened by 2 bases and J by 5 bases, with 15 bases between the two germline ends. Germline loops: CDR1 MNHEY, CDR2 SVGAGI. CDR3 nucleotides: TGTGCCAGCAGTTACGGAGGTGGGGCGGGAACCGGGGAGCTGTTTTTT. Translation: CASSYGGGAGTGELFF.

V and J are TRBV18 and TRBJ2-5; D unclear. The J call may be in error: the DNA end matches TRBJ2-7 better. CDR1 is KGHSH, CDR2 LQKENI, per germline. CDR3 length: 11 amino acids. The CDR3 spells CASSTDYEQYF. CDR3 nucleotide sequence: TGTGCCAGCTCAACCGACTACGAGCAGTACTTC.

The CDR3 reads CASSQGNRLTDTQYF. The CDR3 DNA reads as TGTGCCAGCAGCCAAGGGAACAGGCTCACAGATACGCAGTATTTT. V usage is TRBV14 and J usage is TRBJ2-3, with D possibly TRBD1 on 5 matching bases. V dropped 1 base and J dropped 2 bases, with 10 bases sitting between them. Germline lookup yields CDR1 SGHDN and CDR2 FVKESK. This CDR3 contains 15 residues.

The CDR3 region has the DNA TGCGCCAGCAGCTTGGCCGCCGGGGGAGAGACCCAGTACTTC. This encodes CASSLAAGGETQYF. The chain links TRBV5-1 to TRBJ2-5, with a possible D match to TRBD2 (6 bases). The CDR3 spans 14 residues. Germline V gives CDR1 SGHRS, CDR2 YFSETQ. V lost 0 bases and J lost 4, with 10 bases in between. Full variable domain (rest looked up from reference TRBV5-1 and TRBJ2-5): KAGVTQTPRYLIKTRGQQVTLSCSPISGHRSVSWYQQTPGQGLQFLFEYFSETQRNKGNFPGRFSGRQFSNSRSEMNVSTLELGDSALYLCASSLAAGGETQYFGPGTRLLVL.

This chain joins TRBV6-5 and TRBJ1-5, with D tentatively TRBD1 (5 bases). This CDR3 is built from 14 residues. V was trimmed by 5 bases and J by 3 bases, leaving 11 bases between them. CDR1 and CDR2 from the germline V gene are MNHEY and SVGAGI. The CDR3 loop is CASSAGPINQPQHF. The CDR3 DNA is TGTGCCAGCAGTGCAGGGCCCATCAATCAGCCCCAGCATTTT.

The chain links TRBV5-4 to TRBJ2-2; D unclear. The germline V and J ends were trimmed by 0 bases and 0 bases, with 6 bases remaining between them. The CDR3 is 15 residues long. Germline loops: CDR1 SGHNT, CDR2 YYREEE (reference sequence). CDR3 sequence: CASSLATANTGELFF. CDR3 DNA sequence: TGTGCCAGCAGCTTGGCTACGGCGAACACCGGGGAGCTGTTTTTT.

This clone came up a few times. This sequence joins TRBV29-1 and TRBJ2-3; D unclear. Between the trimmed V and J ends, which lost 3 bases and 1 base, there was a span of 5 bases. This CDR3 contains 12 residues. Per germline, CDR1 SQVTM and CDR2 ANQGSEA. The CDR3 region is CSVDYGTDTQYF. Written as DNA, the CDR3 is TGCAGCGTTGACTACGGCACAGATACGCAGTATTTT.

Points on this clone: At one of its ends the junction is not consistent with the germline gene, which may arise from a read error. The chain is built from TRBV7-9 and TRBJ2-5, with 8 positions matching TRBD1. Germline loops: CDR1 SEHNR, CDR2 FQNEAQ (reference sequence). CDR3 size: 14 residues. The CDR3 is CSSSPGTGTETQYF. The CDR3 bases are TGTTCCAGCAGCCCCGGGACAGGTACAGAGACCCAGTACTTC.

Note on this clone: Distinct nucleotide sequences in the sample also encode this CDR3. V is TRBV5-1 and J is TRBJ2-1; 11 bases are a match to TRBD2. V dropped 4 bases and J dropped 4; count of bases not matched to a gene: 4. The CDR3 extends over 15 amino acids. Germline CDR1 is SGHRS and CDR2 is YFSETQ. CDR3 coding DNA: TGCGCCAGCAGCGCCGGGACTAGCGGATACAATGAGCAGTTCTTC. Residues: CASSAGTSGYNEQFF.

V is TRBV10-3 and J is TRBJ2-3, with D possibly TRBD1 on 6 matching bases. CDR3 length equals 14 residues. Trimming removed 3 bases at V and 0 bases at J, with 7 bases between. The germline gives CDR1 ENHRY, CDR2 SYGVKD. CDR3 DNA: TGTGCCATCAGTGAAGGACAGAGCACAGATACGCAGTATTTT. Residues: CAISEGQSTDTQYF.

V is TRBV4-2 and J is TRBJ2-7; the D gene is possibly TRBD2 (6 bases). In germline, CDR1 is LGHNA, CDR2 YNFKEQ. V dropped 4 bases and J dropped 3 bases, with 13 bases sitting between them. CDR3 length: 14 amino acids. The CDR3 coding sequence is TGTGCCAGCAGCCCCGGTCCGGGAGTCTACGAGCAGTACTTC. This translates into CASSPGPGVYEQYF.

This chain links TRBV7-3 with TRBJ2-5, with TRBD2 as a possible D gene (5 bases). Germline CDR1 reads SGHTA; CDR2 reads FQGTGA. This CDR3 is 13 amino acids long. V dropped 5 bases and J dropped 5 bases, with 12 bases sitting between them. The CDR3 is CASSALALETQYF. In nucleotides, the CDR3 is TGTGCCAGCAGCGCTCTAGCATTGGAGACCCAGTACTTC.

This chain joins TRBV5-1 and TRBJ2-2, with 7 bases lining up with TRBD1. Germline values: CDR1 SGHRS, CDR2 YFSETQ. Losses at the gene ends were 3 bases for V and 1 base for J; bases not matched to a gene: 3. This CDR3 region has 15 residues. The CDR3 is CASSSRQGNTGELFF. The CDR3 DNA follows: TGCGCCAGCAGCTCCCGACAGGGGAACACCGGGGAGCTGTTTTTT.

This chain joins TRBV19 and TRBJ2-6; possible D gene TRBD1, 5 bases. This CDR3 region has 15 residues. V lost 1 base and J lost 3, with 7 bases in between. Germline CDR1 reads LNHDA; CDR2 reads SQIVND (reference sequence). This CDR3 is CASSIGRDGANVLTF. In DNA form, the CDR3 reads TGTGCCAGTAGTATAGGCAGGGATGGGGCCAACGTCCTGACTTTC. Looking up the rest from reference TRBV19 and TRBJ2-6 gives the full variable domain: DGGITQSPKYLFRKEGQNVTLSCEQNLNHDAMYWYRQDPGQGLRLIYYSQIVNDFQKGDIAEGYSVSREKKESFPLTVTSAQKNPTAFYLCASSIGRDGANVLTFGAGSRLTVL.

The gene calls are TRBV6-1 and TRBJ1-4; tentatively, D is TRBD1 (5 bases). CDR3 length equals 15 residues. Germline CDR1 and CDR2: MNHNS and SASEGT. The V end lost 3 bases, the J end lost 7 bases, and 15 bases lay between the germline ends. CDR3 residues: CASSERSGRGEKLFF. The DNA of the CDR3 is TGTGCCAGCAGTGAGCGGTCAGGGAGGGGTGAAAAACTGTTTTTT.

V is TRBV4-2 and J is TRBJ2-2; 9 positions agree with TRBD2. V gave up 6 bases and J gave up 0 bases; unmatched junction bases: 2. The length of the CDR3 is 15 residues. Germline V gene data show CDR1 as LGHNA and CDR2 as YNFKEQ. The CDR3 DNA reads TGTGCCAGCAGGCGACTAGCGGCGAACACCGGGGAGCTGTTTTTT. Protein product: CASRRLAANTGELFF.

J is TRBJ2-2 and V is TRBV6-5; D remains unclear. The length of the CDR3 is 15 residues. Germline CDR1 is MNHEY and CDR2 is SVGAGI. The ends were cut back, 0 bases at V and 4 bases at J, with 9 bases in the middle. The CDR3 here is CASSYSVLTTGELFF. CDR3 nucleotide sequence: TGTGCCAGCAGTTACTCGGTCCTAACCACCGGGGAGCTGTTTTTT.

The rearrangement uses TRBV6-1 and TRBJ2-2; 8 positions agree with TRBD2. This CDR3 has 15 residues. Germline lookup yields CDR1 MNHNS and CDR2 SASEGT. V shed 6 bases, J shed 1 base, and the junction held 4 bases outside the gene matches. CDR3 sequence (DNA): TGTGCCAGCAGGGGGAGCGGGGGGAACACCGGGGAGCTGTTTTTT. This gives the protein CASRGSGGNTGELFF.